These T cell receptor beta chains were read from a single sample in a study of cytomegalovirus exposure and HLA in healthy donors. The table came from immunoSEQ multiplex PCR; TCRdb's copy has only in-frame clones and leaves some out. The sample has fewer than 250,000 clones, over 75% seen once; the top ten hold approximately 2%. Sequencing was performed on PBMCs. These receptors originate from a man between 18 and 35 years old in good health and CMV-seronegative. Both conserved end residues are part of each CDR3. Each record gives: CDR3 protein, CDR3 DNA, clone size, J gene, D gene, CDR3 length, V gene. A D gene is named only where the DNA matches it firmly. Expanded clones are given a class, and other clones once, few, many or no size at all.

CDR3 protein: CASSLQGTGWDTQYF
CDR3 DNA: TGTGCCAGCAGTTTACAGGGGACAGGATGGGATACGCAGTATTTT
clone size: -
J gene: TRBJ2-3
D gene: TRBD1
CDR3 length: 15
V gene: TRBV28

CDR3 protein: CATSRGTGTGVGETQYF
CDR3 DNA: TGTGCCACCAGCAGGGGGACCGGGACAGGGGTAGGGGAGACCCAGTACTTC
clone size: -
J gene: TRBJ2-5
D gene: TRBD1
CDR3 length: 17
V gene: TRBV15

CDR3 protein: CATRDRGPDEQFF
CDR3 DNA: TGTGCCACCCGGGACAGGGGGCCGGATGAGCAGTTCTTC
clone size: -
J gene: TRBJ2-1
D gene: TRBD1
CDR3 length: 13
V gene: TRBV2

CDR3 protein: CASSARQGGVSGANVLTF
CDR3 DNA: TGTGCCAGCAGCGCCAGACAGGGTGGGGTCTCTGGGGCCAACGTCCTGACTTTC
clone size: -
J gene: TRBJ2-6
D gene: TRBD1
CDR3 length: 18
V gene: TRBV9

CDR3 protein: CASSPRVSGRAGYQETQYF
CDR3 DNA: TGTGCCAGCTCACCAAGAGTTAGCGGGAGGGCCGGGTACCAAGAGACCCAGTACTTC
clone size: -
J gene: TRBJ2-5
D gene: TRBD2
CDR3 length: 19
V gene: TRBV18

CDR3 protein: CASSITSNQPQHF
CDR3 DNA: TGTGCCAGCAGCATAACAAGCAATCAGCCCCAGCATTTT
clone size: -
J gene: TRBJ1-5
D gene: -
CDR3 length: 13
V gene: TRBV27

CDR3 protein: CASSFGDSPYEQYF
CDR3 DNA: TGTGCCAGCAGCTTCGGGGACAGCCCCTACGAGCAGTACTTC
clone size: -
J gene: TRBJ2-7
D gene: TRBD1
CDR3 length: 14
V gene: TRBV7-9

CDR3 protein: CASSPTSVNEQFF
CDR3 DNA: TGTGCCAGCAGCCCTACTAGCGTCAATGAGCAGTTCTTC
clone size: -
J gene: TRBJ2-1
D gene: TRBD2
CDR3 length: 13
V gene: TRBV2

CDR3 protein: CASSFQGQDYEQYF
CDR3 DNA: TGTGCCAGCAGCTTCCAGGGACAGGACTACGAGCAGTACTTC
clone size: -
J gene: TRBJ2-7
D gene: TRBD1
CDR3 length: 14
V gene: TRBV11-2

CDR3 protein: CATRLEGAGIYGYTF
CDR3 DNA: TGTGCCACCCGCTTGGAGGGGGCGGGGATATATGGCTACACCTTC
clone size: -
J gene: TRBJ1-2
D gene: TRBD1
CDR3 length: 15
V gene: TRBV15

CDR3 protein: CASRITSGRFWEQYF
CDR3 DNA: TGTGCCAGCAGGATTACTAGCGGGAGGTTTTGGGAGCAGTACTTC
clone size: -
J gene: TRBJ2-7
D gene: TRBD2
CDR3 length: 15
V gene: TRBV6-5

CDR3 protein: CASSTTPGAYEQYF
CDR3 DNA: TGTGCCAGCAGTACGACCCCAGGGGCCTACGAGCAGTACTTC
clone size: few
J gene: TRBJ2-7
D gene: -
CDR3 length: 14
V gene: TRBV5-4

CDR3 protein: CASSSGAGEQFF
CDR3 DNA: TGTGCCAGCAGTTCCGGAGCGGGTGAGCAGTTCTTC
clone size: -
J gene: TRBJ2-1
D gene: -
CDR3 length: 12
V gene: TRBV2

CDR3 protein: CASSLMGTSKLTDTQYF
CDR3 DNA: TGTGCCAGCAGCTTAATGGGGACTAGCAAGTTAACAGATACGCAGTATTTT
clone size: -
J gene: TRBJ2-3
D gene: TRBD2
CDR3 length: 17
V gene: TRBV7-2

CDR3 protein: CASSLTSGYEQYF
CDR3 DNA: TGTGCCAGCAGCTTAACATCCGGCTACGAGCAGTACTTC
clone size: -
J gene: TRBJ2-7
D gene: -
CDR3 length: 13
V gene: TRBV7-3

CDR3 protein: CASSGRTSGAVSHEQYF
CDR3 DNA: TGTGCCAGCAGCGGGAGGACTAGCGGGGCCGTCTCACACGAGCAGTACTTC
clone size: -
J gene: TRBJ2-7
D gene: TRBD2
CDR3 length: 17
V gene: TRBV5-4

CDR3 protein: CASSISGAHQPQHF
CDR3 DNA: TGTGCCAGTAGTATATCAGGGGCCCATCAGCCCCAGCATTTT
clone size: -
J gene: TRBJ1-5
D gene: -
CDR3 length: 14
V gene: TRBV19

CDR3 protein: CSVLAELWGTDTQYF
CDR3 DNA: TGCAGCGTTCTAGCGGAGCTGTGGGGCACAGATACGCAGTATTTT
clone size: once
J gene: TRBJ2-3
D gene: TRBD2
CDR3 length: 15
V gene: TRBV29-1

CDR3 protein: CASSEGTGGGYGYTF
CDR3 DNA: TGTGCCAGCAGTGAAGGCACAGGGGGCGGGTATGGCTACACCTTC
clone size: -
J gene: TRBJ1-2
D gene: TRBD1
CDR3 length: 15
V gene: TRBV2

CDR3 protein: CASSDGLFGEAFF
CDR3 DNA: TGTGCCAGTAGTGACGGACTTTTTGGGGAAGCTTTCTTT
clone size: -
J gene: TRBJ1-1
D gene: -
CDR3 length: 13
V gene: TRBV19

CDR3 protein: CASSQDPGYGYTF
CDR3 DNA: TGCGCCAGCAGCCAAGACCCGGGCTATGGCTACACCTTC
clone size: -
J gene: TRBJ1-2
D gene: -
CDR3 length: 13
V gene: TRBV4-1